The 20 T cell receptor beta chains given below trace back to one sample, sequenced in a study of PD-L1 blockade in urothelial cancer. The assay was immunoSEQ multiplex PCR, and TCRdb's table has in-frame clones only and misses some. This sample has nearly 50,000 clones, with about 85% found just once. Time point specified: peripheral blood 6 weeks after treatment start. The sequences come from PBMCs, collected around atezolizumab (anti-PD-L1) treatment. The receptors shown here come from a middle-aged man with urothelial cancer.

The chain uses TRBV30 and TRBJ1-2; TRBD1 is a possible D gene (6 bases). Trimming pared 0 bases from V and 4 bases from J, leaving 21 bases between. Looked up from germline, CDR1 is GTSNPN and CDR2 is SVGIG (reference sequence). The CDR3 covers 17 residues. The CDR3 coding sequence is TGTGCCTGGAGTGTATTTTCGGGGACACGGACCCGCTATGGCTACACCTTC. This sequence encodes CAWSVFSGTRTRYGYTF.

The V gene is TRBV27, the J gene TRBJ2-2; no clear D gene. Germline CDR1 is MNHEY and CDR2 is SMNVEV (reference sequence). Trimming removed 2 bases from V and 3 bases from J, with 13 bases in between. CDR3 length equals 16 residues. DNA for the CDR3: TGTGCCAGCAGTTTAGCCCTAGTATTTGACACCGGGGAGCTGTTTTTT. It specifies CASSLALVFDTGELFF.

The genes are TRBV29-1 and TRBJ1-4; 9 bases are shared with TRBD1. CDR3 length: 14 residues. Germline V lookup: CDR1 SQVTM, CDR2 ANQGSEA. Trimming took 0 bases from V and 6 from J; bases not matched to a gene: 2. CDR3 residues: CSVEEGTGYEKLFF. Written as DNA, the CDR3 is TGCAGCGTTGAAGAAGGGACAGGGTATGAAAAACTGTTTTTT.

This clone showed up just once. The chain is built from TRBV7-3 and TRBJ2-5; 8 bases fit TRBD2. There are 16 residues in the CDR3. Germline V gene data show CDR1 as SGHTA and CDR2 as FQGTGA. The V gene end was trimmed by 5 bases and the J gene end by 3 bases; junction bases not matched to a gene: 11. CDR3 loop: CASSPSGGRQEETQYF. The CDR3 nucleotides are TGTGCCAGCAGCCCCTCGGGGGGGCGGCAAGAAGAGACCCAGTACTTC.

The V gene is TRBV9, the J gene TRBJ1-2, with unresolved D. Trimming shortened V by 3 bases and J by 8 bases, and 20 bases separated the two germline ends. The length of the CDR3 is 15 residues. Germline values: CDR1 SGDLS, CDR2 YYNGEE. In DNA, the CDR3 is TGTGCCAGCAGCGCCCCAGATTTAAACCTTAAGGGCTACACCTTC. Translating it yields CASSAPDLNLKGYTF.

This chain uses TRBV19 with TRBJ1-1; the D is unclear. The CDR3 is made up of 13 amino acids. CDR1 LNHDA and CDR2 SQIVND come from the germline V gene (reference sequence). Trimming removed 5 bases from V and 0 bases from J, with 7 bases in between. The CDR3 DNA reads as TGTGCCAGTAGTCCGTACATGAACACTGAAGCTTTCTTT. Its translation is CASSPYMNTEAFF.

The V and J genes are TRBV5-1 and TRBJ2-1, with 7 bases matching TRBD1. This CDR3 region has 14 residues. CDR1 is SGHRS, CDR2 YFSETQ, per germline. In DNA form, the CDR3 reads TGCGTCAGTAGCCTCGACAGGGACGCTGGCGAGCAGTTCTTC. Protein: CVSSLDRDAGEQFF.

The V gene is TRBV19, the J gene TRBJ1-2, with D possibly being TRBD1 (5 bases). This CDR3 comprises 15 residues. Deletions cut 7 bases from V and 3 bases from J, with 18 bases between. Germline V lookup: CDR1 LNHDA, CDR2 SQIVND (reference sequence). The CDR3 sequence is CASTPTWGGDYGYTF. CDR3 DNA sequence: TGTGCCAGTACCCCTACTTGGGGGGGGGACTATGGCTACACCTTC.

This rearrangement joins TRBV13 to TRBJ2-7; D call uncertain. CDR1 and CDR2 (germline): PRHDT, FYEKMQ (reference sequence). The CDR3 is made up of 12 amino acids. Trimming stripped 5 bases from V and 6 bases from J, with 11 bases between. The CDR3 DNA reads TGTGCCAGCAGCATCCGGGTTCCCGAGCAGTACTTC. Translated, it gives CASSIRVPEQYF.

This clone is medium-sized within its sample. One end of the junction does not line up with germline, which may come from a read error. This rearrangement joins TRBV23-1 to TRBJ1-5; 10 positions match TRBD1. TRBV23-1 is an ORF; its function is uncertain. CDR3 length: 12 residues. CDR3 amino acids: CVSRDRGQPQHF. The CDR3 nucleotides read TGCGTCAGCCGGGACAGGGGACAGCCCCAGCATTTT.

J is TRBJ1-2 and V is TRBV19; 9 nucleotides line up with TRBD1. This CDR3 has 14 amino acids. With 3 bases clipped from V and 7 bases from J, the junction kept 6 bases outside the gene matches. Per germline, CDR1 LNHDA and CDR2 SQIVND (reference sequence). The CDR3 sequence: CASSIDRGISGYTF. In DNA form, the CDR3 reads TGTGCCAGTAGTATCGACAGGGGGATCTCTGGCTACACCTTC.

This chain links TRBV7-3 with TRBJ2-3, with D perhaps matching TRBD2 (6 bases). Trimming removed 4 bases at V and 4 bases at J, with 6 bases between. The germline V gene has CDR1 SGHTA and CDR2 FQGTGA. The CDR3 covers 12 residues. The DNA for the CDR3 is TGTGCCAGCAGCTCTAGCGCAGATACGCAGTATTTT. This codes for CASSSSADTQYF. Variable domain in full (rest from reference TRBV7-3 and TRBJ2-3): GAGVSQTPSNKVTEKGKYVELRCDPISGHTALYWYRQSLGQGPEFLIYFQGTGAADDSGLPNDRFFAVRPEGSVSTLKIQRTERGDSAVYLCASSSSADTQYFGPGTRLTVL.

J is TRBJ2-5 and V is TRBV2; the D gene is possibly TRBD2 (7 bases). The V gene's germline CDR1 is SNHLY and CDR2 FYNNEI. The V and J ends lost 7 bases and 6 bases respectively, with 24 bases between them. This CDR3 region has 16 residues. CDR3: CASNLLGGAGGKTQYF. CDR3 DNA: TGTGCCAGCAACCTATTGGGGGGGGCTGGAGGGAAGACCCAGTACTTC.

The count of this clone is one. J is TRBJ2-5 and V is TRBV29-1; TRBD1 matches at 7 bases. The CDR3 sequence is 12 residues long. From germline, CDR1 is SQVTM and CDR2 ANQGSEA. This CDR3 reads CSTNRGQETQYF. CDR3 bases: TGCAGTACTAACCGGGGACAGGAGACCCAGTACTTC.

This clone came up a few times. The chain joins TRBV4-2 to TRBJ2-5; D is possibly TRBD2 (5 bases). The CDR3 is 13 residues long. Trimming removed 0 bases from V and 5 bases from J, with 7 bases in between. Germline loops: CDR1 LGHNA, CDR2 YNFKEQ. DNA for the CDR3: TGTGCCAGCAGCCAAGACCAGCGGGAGACCCAGTACTTC. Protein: CASSQDQRETQYF.

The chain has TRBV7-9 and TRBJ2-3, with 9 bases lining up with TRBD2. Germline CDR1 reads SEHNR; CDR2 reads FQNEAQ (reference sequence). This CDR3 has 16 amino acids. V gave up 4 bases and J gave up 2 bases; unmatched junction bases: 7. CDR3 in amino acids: CASSSVAGGFTDTQYF. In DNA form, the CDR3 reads TGTGCCAGCAGCTCGGTGGCGGGAGGGTTCACAGATACGCAGTATTTT.

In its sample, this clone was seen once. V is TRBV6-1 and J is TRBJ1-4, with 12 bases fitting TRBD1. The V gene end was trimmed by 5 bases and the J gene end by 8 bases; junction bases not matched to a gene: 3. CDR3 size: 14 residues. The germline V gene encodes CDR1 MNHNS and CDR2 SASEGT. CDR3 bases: TGTGCCAGCAGTCTGGGGACAGGGGGCGAAAAACTGTTTTTT. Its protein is CASSLGTGGEKLFF.

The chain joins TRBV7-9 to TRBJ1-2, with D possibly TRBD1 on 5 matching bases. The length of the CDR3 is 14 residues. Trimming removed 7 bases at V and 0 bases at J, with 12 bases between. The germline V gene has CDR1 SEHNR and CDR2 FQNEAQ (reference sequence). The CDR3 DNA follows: TGTGCCAGCATCCAGGGCGCAGCTAACTATGGCTACACCTTC. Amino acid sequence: CASIQGAANYGYTF.

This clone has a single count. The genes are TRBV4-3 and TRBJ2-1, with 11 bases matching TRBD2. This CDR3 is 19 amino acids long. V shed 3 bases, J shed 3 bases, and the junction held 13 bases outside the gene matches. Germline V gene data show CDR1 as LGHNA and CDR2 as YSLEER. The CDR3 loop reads CASSQKFTGTSGLYNEQFF. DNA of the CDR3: TGCGCCAGCAGCCAGAAATTCACCGGGACTAGCGGACTCTACAATGAGCAGTTCTTC.

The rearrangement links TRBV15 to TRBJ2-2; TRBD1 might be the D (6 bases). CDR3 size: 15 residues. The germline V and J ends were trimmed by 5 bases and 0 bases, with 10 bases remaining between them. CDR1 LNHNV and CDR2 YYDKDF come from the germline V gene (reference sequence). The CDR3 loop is CATSGTPTNTGELFF. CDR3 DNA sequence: TGTGCCACCAGCGGGACACCAACGAACACCGGGGAGCTGTTTTTT.